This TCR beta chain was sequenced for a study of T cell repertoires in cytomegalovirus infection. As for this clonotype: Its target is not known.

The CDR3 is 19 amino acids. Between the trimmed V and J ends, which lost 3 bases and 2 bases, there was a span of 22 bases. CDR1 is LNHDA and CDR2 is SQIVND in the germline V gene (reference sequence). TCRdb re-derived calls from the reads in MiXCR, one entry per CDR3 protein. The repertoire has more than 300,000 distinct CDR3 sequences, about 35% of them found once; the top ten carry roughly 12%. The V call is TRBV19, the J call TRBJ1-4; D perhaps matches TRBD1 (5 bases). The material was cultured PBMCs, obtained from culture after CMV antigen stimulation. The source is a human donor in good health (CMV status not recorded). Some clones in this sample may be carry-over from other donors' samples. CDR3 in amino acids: CASSIRQGSSFSTNEKLFF. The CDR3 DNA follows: TGTGCCAGTAGTATTCGTCAGGGCAGTTCGTTCTCGACTAATGAAAAACTGTTTTTT.